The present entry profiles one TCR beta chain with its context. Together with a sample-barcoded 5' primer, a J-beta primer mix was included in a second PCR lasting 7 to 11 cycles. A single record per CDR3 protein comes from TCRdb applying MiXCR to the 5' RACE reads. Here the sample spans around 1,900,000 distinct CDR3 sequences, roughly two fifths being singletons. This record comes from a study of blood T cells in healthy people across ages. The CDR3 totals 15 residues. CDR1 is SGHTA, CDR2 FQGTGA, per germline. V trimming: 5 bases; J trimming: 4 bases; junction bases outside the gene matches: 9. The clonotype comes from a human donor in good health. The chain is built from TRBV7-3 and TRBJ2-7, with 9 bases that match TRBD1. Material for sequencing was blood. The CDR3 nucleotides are TGTGCCAGCAGCCCCACAGGGGGCAGGGGATACGAGCAGTACTTC. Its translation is CASSPTGGRGYEQYF.